This T cell receptor beta chain was found in a study of blood T cells in healthy people across ages. Staff drew 8 to 10 milliliters of peripheral blood from each donor. Alongside a J-beta primer mix, a sample-barcoded 5' primer served in a second PCR lasting about 7 to 11 cycles. TCRdb reanalysed the 5' RACE reads using MiXCR and keeps one entry per CDR3 protein. There are about 590,000 distinct CDR3 sequences in the sample; roughly 31% occur only once, and about 15% lies in the top ten. Worth noting for this clonotype: Antigen unknown. At one of its ends the junction is not consistent with the germline gene, which may arise from a read error.

The CDR3 has 15 residues. The germline gives CDR1 SGHDT, CDR2 YYEEEE. Notes on the study in general: What prevented conclusive comparison of naive and antigen-experienced cells was that PBMCs were unsorted.

This chain connects TRBV5-6 to TRBJ1-1; D is perhaps TRBD1 (6 bases). This TCR was sampled from a woman of 80 years or more in good health. The sample taken for sequencing was blood. The DNA for the CDR3 is TGTGTCAGCAGCTTGGTGGGACATTTGAACACTGAAGCTTTCTTT. Encoded protein: CVSSLVGHLNTEAFF.